This entry describes one T cell receptor beta chain. What it binds is unknown. Genomic DNA templated the TCR beta VDJ and CDR3 profiling. TCRdb reprocessed the reads via MiXCR and lists one record per CDR3 protein. The table shows some 150,000 distinct CDR3 sequences, with approximately 52% occurring only once. The sequenced patients had an expansion of CD8+CD57+ cells seen by flow cytometry. The data derive from a study of CD8+CD57+ T cells in acquired aplastic anemia. On the study more broadly: Isolated CD4+ and CD8+ cells, once sorted, yielded DNA averaging around 3.1 ug.

This CDR3 region has 16 residues. Germline V gene sequence: CDR1 LGHDT, CDR2 YNNKEL (reference sequence). V lost 4 bases and J lost 2, with 15 bases in between. Study-level results: The number of CD8+ CDR3 sequences shared by patients and controls was around 30.

The genes are TRBV3-1 and TRBJ2-1, with a possible D match to TRBD2 (5 bases). The sample comprised sorted CD4+, CD8+, or CD8+CD57+ T cells (not recorded which) from PBMCs. The TCR originated in a human donor with aplastic anemia. The CDR3 coding sequence is TGTGCCAGCAGCCCCTCCGGGCTAGCCCCCTACAATGAGCAGTTCTTC. Protein: CASSPSGLAPYNEQFF.